Presented here are 2 T cell receptor beta chains from one specimen sequenced in a study of shared clonotypes between healthy human individuals (dated by TCRdb to the early 2020s). Preparation of the library involved the immunoSEQ multiplex PCR assay. This is the immuneACCESS table as TCRdb keeps it, with only in-frame sequences that have V and J called. A part of the clones is gone; compared with another copy, unresolved V genes explain less than half, and the rest is unexplained. The sample yields more than 2 million clones; 85% to 95% were counted once. Clones ranked in the top ten supply 0.13% of the sample. Source material: naive CD4+ T cells sorted from blood. What this sample's cell subset or site label stands for: CD45RA+ positively selected. The receptors originated from a man between 18 and 29 years old in good health.

The rearrangement joins TRBV28 to TRBJ1-2; D call uncertain. V was cut by 3 bases and J by 0 bases, with 11 bases left in between. CDR3 size: 15 residues. Per the germline V gene, CDR1 is MDHEN and CDR2 is SYDVKM. The CDR3 reads CASSFGSSPNYGYTF. DNA of the CDR3: TGTGCCAGCAGTTTTGGAAGTAGTCCTAACTATGGCTACACCTTC.

The gene calls are TRBV6-6 and TRBJ2-2; tentative D call: TRBD1 (6 bases). Germline lookup yields CDR1 MNHNY and CDR2 SVGAGI (reference sequence). CDR3 length equals 16 residues. The V and J ends lost 5 bases and 1 base respectively, with 14 bases between them. CDR3 sequence: CASSHAGVGNTGELFF. In DNA form, the CDR3 reads TGTGCCAGCAGTCACGCAGGGGTTGGGAACACCGGGGAGCTGTTTTTT.